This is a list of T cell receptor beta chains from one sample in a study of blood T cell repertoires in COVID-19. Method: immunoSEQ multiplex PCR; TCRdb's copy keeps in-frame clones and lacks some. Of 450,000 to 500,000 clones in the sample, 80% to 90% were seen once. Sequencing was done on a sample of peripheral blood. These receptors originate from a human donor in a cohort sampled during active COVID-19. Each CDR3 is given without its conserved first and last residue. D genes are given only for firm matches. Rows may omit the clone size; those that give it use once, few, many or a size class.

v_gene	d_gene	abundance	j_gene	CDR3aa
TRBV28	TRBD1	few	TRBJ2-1	ASSPQGKSYNEQF
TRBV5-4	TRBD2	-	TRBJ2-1	ASSLGVGGSYNEQF
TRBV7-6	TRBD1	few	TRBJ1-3	ASSQDRGGGNTIY
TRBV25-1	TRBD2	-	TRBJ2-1	ASRTSGMINNEQF
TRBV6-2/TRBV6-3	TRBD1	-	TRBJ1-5	ASSRGPNQPQH
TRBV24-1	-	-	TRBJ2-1	ATSDKVTAGAYNEQF
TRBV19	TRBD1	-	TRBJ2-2	ASSTDRATGELF
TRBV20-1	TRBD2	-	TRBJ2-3	SASPGLAGPTDTQY
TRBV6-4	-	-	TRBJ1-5	ASSAESNQPQH
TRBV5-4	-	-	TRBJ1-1	ASSLTGMNTEAF
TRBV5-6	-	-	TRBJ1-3	ASSLPGSGNTIY
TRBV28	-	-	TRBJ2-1	ASMQSRGYNEQF
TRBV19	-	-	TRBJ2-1	ASSIGANNEQF
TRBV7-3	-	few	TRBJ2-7	ASSLSGPLGEQY
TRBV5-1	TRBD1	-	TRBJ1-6	ASSLAGDRGAESPLH